The 18 T cell receptor beta chains below come from one sample, sequenced in a study of T cell changes during pregnancy in multiple sclerosis. Some clones are missing from TCRdb's copy, which holds only in-frame ones; the method was immunoSEQ multiplex PCR. This table has roughly 120,000 clones, roughly 92% appearing once. The source was peripheral blood, collected before pregnancy. All receptors come from a female donor with multiple sclerosis, enrolled in a pregnancy study.

The V call is TRBV6-1, the J call TRBJ1-1; 8 bases are shared with TRBD1. The CDR3 spans 14 residues. The J segment lost 1 base and the V segment lost 7 bases, leaving 5 bases of the junction unmatched. Looked up from germline, CDR1 is MNHNS and CDR2 is SASEGT. The CDR3 sequence: CASTWTGTNTEAFF. CDR3 in DNA: TGTGCCAGCACTTGGACAGGGACGAACACTGAAGCTTTCTTT.

This chain uses TRBV19 with TRBJ2-1; D might be TRBD1 (6 bases). CDR3 length equals 12 residues. The germline V gene encodes CDR1 LNHDA and CDR2 SQIVND (reference sequence). Trimming removed 9 bases at V and 7 bases at J, with 13 bases between. CDR3 DNA sequence: TGTGCCAGCTACGGGACACGTAATGAGCAGTTCTTC. Encoded protein: CASYGTRNEQFF.

The chain carries TRBV7-9 and TRBJ2-1; D gene uncertain. The CDR3 spans 15 residues. Germline lookup yields CDR1 SEHNR and CDR2 FQNEAQ (reference sequence). V lost 4 bases and J lost 5, with 15 bases in between. This chain's CDR3 is CASSSDGWRDNEQFF. The CDR3 region has the DNA TGTGCCAGCAGCTCAGACGGGTGGCGAGACAATGAGCAGTTCTTC.

The chain couples TRBV29-1 to TRBJ2-6; D is unclear. CDR1 SQVTM and CDR2 ANQGSEA come from the germline V gene. The V end lost 3 bases, the J end lost 0 bases, and 6 bases lay between the germline ends. CDR3 size: 14 residues. CDR3 sequence reads: CSVDEVSGANVLTF. The CDR3 DNA sequence: TGCAGCGTTGATGAGGTCTCTGGGGCCAACGTCCTGACTTTC.

The chain employs TRBV19 and TRBJ2-1; a possible D gene is TRBD2 (6 bases). Between the trimmed V and J ends, which lost 4 bases and 0 bases, there was a span of 10 bases. Germline V gene sequence: CDR1 LNHDA, CDR2 SQIVND (reference sequence). The CDR3 is 15 residues long. In DNA form, the CDR3 reads TGTGCCAGTAGTAGAGCGGGCCGCTCCTACAATGAGCAGTTCTTC. Translated: CASSRAGRSYNEQFF.

The rearrangement uses TRBV6-1 and TRBJ1-5, with a weak D call TRBD1 (6 bases). The length of the CDR3 is 15 residues. Germline-derived CDR1 and CDR2 are MNHNS and SASEGT. Trimming cost V 2 bases and J 7 bases, with 15 bases left between them. The CDR3 DNA reads as TGTGCCAGCAGTGAAAATCGTGGGGGGGCCCAGCCCCAGCATTTT. It yields the protein CASSENRGGAQPQHF.

This chain links TRBV28 with TRBJ2-1, with TRBD2 matching 10 bases. Trimming at V came to 5 bases and at J to 9 bases, leaving 7 bases not matched to a gene. The germline V gene has CDR1 MDHEN and CDR2 SYDVKM. This CDR3 has 14 residues. In DNA form, the CDR3 reads TGTGCCAGCAGTCAGCGGGAGGGCCTCTTTGAGCAGTTCTTC. It is translated as CASSQREGLFEQFF.

V usage is TRBV2 and J usage is TRBJ2-7; D is ambiguous. Germline V gene sequence: CDR1 SNHLY, CDR2 FYNNEI. The CDR3 runs to 13 residues. V was trimmed by 2 bases and J by 2 bases, leaving 7 bases between them. In nucleotides, the CDR3 is TGTGCCAGCAGTGAACGTGGCCCCTACGAGCAGTACTTC. Amino acids: CASSERGPYEQYF.

This clone is a singleton in its sample. J is TRBJ1-5 and V is TRBV28; TRBD1 aligns across 8 bases. The CDR3 has 17 residues. Germline assignment: CDR1 MDHEN and CDR2 SYDVKM. After removal of 3 bases from V and 0 bases from J, the junction contained 7 bases not matched to a gene. In DNA form, the CDR3 reads TGTGCCAGCAGTTTCCAGGACAGGGTCTATAGCAATCAGCCCCAGCATTTT. Its translation: CASSFQDRVYSNQPQHF. Full variable domain (outside the CDR3, taken from reference TRBV28 and TRBJ1-5): DVKVTQSSRYLVKRTGEKVFLECVQDMDHENMFWYRQDPGLGLRLIYFSYDVKMKEKGDIPEGYSVSREKKERFSLILESASTNQTSMYLCASSFQDRVYSNQPQHFGDGTRLSIL.

The chain joins TRBV4-2 to TRBJ1-4, with 7 bases lining up with TRBD1. The germline V gene has CDR1 LGHNA and CDR2 YNFKEQ. V lost 4 bases to trimming and J lost 5 bases; unmatched junction nucleotides: 7. This CDR3 comprises 15 residues. CDR3 DNA: TGTGCCAGCAGCCCTATTCCGGGACAGAATGAAAAACTGTTTTTT. Encoded protein: CASSPIPGQNEKLFF.

The sample holds one count of this clone. The J gene is TRBJ2-1, the V gene TRBV7-9; 7 nucleotides line up with TRBD1. This CDR3 region has 10 residues. Per the germline V gene, CDR1 is SEHNR and CDR2 is FQNEAQ (reference sequence). J was trimmed by 15 bases and V by 7 bases; bases with no gene match: 6. The CDR3 is CASMGDRPFF. The CDR3 region has the DNA TGTGCCAGCATGGGGGACAGACCGTTCTTC.

The rearrangement links TRBV9 to TRBJ2-2, with 9 bases aligning to TRBD2. The CDR3 totals 18 residues. CDR1 is SGDLS, CDR2 YYNGEE, per germline. With V trimmed by 0 bases and J by 1 base, 7 bases remained unmatched. Here the CDR3 reads CASSVGSLAGMNTGELFF. Written as DNA, the CDR3 is TGTGCCAGCAGCGTAGGATCCCTAGCGGGGATGAACACCGGGGAGCTGTTTTTT.

The J gene is TRBJ2-1, the V gene TRBV27, with D possibly TRBD1 on 6 matching bases. Germline assignment: CDR1 MNHEY and CDR2 SMNVEV (reference sequence). Trimming pared 3 bases from V and 10 bases from J, leaving 19 bases between. The CDR3 covers 15 residues. The chain's CDR3 is CASSFPSTGRQEQFF. The DNA of the CDR3 is TGTGCCAGCAGTTTCCCTTCGACAGGCCGCCAGGAGCAGTTCTTC.

This sequence joins TRBV19 and TRBJ1-1; 7 bases match TRBD1. The germline gives CDR1 LNHDA, CDR2 SQIVND (reference sequence). V dropped 4 bases and J dropped 3; count of bases not matched to a gene: 2. The CDR3 spans 13 residues. In nucleotides, the CDR3 is TGTGCCAGTAGTAGGCAGGGGGACACTGAAGCTTTCTTT. The encoded protein is CASSRQGDTEAFF.

The V gene is TRBV7-9, the J gene TRBJ1-1, with D possibly being TRBD1 (5 bases). The CDR3 is made up of 16 amino acids. The V gene's germline CDR1 is SEHNR and CDR2 FQNEAQ (reference sequence). Trimming took 2 bases from V and 1 from J, leaving 14 bases between them. The CDR3 region is CASSLFGGAANTEAFF. The CDR3 coding sequence is TGTGCCAGCAGCTTATTCGGCGGGGCTGCGAACACTGAAGCTTTCTTT.

The chain uses TRBV7-3 and TRBJ2-1; D perhaps matches TRBD2 (6 bases). Germline assignment: CDR1 SGHTA and CDR2 FQGTGA. The CDR3 contains 15 residues. V was trimmed by 5 bases and J by 4 bases, leaving 15 bases between them. This CDR3 is CASSPEGLLYNEQFF. The CDR3 nucleotides read TGTGCCAGCAGCCCTGAGGGACTGCTATACAATGAGCAGTTCTTC.

The V gene is TRBV19, the J gene TRBJ2-3; 10 bases match TRBD1. Germline V gene sequence: CDR1 LNHDA, CDR2 SQIVND (reference sequence). The V and J ends lost 9 bases and 4 bases, in that order; junction bases with no gene match: 4. This CDR3 has 13 amino acids. In nucleotides, the CDR3 is TGTGCCAGCGGACAGGGGGAATCAGATACGCAGTATTTT. It codes for CASGQGESDTQYF.

This clone showed up just once. The gene calls are TRBV7-9 and TRBJ1-1, with 9 bases identical to TRBD1. Germline-derived CDR1 and CDR2 are SEHNR and FQNEAQ (reference sequence). Trimming took 0 bases from V and 3 from J; bases not matched to a gene: 5. This CDR3 has 16 amino acids. The chain's CDR3 is CASSLARDRVDTEAFF. The CDR3 region has the DNA TGTGCCAGCAGCTTAGCCAGGGACAGGGTTGACACTGAAGCTTTCTTT.